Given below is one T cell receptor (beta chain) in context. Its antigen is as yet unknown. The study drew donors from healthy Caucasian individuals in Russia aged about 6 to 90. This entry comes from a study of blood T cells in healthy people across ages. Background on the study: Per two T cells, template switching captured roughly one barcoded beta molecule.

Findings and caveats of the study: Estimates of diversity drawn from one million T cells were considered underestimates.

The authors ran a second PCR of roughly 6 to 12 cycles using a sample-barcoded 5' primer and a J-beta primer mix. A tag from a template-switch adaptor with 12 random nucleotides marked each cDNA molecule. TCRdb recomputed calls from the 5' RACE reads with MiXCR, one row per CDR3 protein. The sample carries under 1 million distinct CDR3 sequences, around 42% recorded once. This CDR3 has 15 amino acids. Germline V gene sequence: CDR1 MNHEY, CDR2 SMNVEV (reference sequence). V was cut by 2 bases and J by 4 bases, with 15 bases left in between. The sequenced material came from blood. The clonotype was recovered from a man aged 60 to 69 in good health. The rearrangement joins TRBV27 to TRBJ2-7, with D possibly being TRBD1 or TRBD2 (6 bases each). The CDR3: CASSLRGRGLYEQYF. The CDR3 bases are TGTGCCAGCAGTTTAAGGGGCAGGGGACTTTACGAGCAGTACTTC.